This TCR beta chain emerged from a study of CD8+ T cells in alopecia areata. This clone has a handful of counts. Sequencing relied on a cDNA template that was reverse transcribed from extracted RNA. Repertoires were generated with immunoSEQ multiplex PCR, while TCRdb's copy carries only in-frame clones and drops some. The repertoire holds fewer than 250,000 clones, more than 30% seen once, with 0.4% to 0.55% in the top ten. Treatment given: oral pan-JAK inhibitor, 5-10 mg twice daily. Alopecia areata patients provided lesional scalp punch biopsies and peripheral blood. Source: CD4+ T cells sorted from blood, taken between weeks 30 and 35, from a patient treated with tofacitinib. This sequence originates from a human donor with alopecia areata.

The CDR3 DNA is TGTGCCAGCAGCTTAGAGGCAGGGACTACAGATACGCAGTATTTT. This codes for CASSLEAGTTDTQYF. This sequence joins TRBV7-2 and TRBJ2-3, with D tentatively TRBD2 (6 bases). Germline values: CDR1 SGHTA, CDR2 FQGNSA. The V end lost 1 base, the J end lost 3 bases, and 11 bases lay between the germline ends. The CDR3 is made up of 15 amino acids.